The 15 T cell receptor beta chains below were found in one sample sequenced in a study of T cell repertoires in cytomegalovirus infection. TCRdb fed the reads into MiXCR, producing one record per CDR3 protein. The sample yields about 150,000 distinct CDR3 sequences, roughly a quarter seen once. The sample consisted of PBMCs. The receptor set was obtained from a human donor in good health (CMV status not recorded). Some clones in this sample may be carry-over from other donors' samples.

This clonotype was found many times. In DNA form, the CDR3 reads TGTGCCAGCAGCGTAGTCACTGGGACAGGCGGTTATGGCTACACCTTC. Translation: CASSVVTGTGGYGYTF. This rearrangement joins TRBV7-8 to TRBJ1-2; 8 bases fit TRBD1. After removal of 5 bases from V and 5 bases from J, the junction contained 13 bases not matched to a gene. Looked up from germline, CDR1 is SGHVS and CDR2 is FQNEAQ. This CDR3 has 16 amino acids.

This clonotype was detected a few times. The V gene is TRBV4-1, the J gene TRBJ2-2, with D hard to call. This CDR3 is built from 14 residues. The V gene lost 0 bases and the J gene lost 4 bases, with 6 bases spanning the gap. The germline V gene has CDR1 MGHRA and CDR2 YSYEKL. The CDR3 loop reads CASSQDWFTGELFF. CDR3 nucleotides: TGCGCCAGCAGCCAAGATTGGTTCACCGGGGAGCTGTTTTTT.

This clonotype was counted ten times or more. This chain uses TRBV7-2 with TRBJ2-5, with 10 nucleotides matching TRBD2. Germline values: CDR1 SGHTA, CDR2 FQGNSA. After removal of 2 bases from V and 4 bases from J, the junction contained 7 bases not matched to a gene. The CDR3 covers 16 residues. CDR3 sequence reads: CASSLSGGGARETQYF. The CDR3 coding sequence is TGTGCCAGCAGCTTAAGCGGGGGGGGGGCGAGAGAGACCCAGTACTTC. Variable domain in full (rest from reference TRBV7-2 and TRBJ2-5): GAGVSQSPSNKVTEKGKDVELRCDPISGHTALYWYRQSLGQGLEFLIYFQGNSAPDKSGLPSDRFSAERTGGSVSTLTIQRTQQEDSAVYLCASSLSGGGARETQYFGPGTRLLVL.

The rearrangement links TRBV29-1 to TRBJ1-2; 8 nucleotides match TRBD1. J was trimmed by 8 bases and V by 1 base; bases with no gene match: 9. CDR1 is SQVTM, CDR2 ANQGSEA, per germline. There are 14 residues in the CDR3. CDR3 residues: CSVEAARGLGGYTF. The CDR3 DNA is TGCAGCGTTGAAGCGGCCAGGGGGCTAGGAGGCTACACCTTC.

This clonotype has a count of ten or more. The chain combines TRBV20-1 with TRBJ2-3; 9 bases are a match to TRBD2. The CDR3 sequence is 17 residues long. Losses at the gene ends were 4 bases for V and 6 bases for J; bases not matched to a gene: 17. Germline assignment: CDR1 DFQATT and CDR2 SNEGSKA (reference sequence). DNA for the CDR3: TGCAGTGCTAAGTCGGGAGGGCTAGCGGGACTAGATGATACGCAGTATTTT. Amino acids: CSAKSGGLAGLDDTQYF.

In this sample, this clonotype turned up a few times. This chain connects TRBV10-3 to TRBJ1-5, with D possibly TRBD1 on 5 matching bases. From germline, CDR1 is ENHRY and CDR2 SYGVKD. Trimming stripped 5 bases from V and 3 bases from J, with 14 bases between. The CDR3 runs 15 residues. CDR3 DNA sequence: TGTGCCATCAGTCAGGGAGAGGAGGACAATCAGCCCCAGCATTTT. Translated, it gives CAISQGEEDNQPQHF.

Concerning this clonotype itself: A read error may produce the germline difference seen at one junction end. This chain links TRBV6-1 with TRBJ1-2, with D possibly being TRBD1 (5 bases). Looked up from germline, CDR1 is MNHNS and CDR2 is SASEGT. This CDR3 comprises 13 residues. Written as DNA, the CDR3 is TGTGCCAGCAGCCGGGACCCCCTGAGTGGCTACTCCTTC. It translates to CASSRDPLSGYSF.

The genes are TRBV2 and TRBJ2-7, with TRBD2 matching 7 bases. CDR3 length equals 12 residues. Germline V gene data show CDR1 as SNHLY and CDR2 as FYNNEI. V lost 8 bases, J lost 0 bases, and 1 base stayed unmatched. CDR3 amino acids: CASGRGSYEQYF. For the CDR3, the DNA is TGTGCCAGCGGGAGGGGCTCCTACGAGCAGTACTTC.

This clonotype was seen repeatedly, ten times or more. The chain combines TRBV4-1 with TRBJ2-5; 7 positions match TRBD1. There are 15 residues in the CDR3. J was trimmed by 2 bases and V by 0 bases; bases with no gene match: 3. CDR1 and CDR2 from the germline V gene are MGHRA and YSYEKL. CDR3 DNA: TGCGCCAGCAGCCAAGACGTGACAGGGCAAGAGACCCAGTACTTC. Encoded protein: CASSQDVTGQETQYF.

This clonotype was found a few times. The rearrangement uses TRBV11-2 and TRBJ2-7; 7 bases line up with TRBD1. Germline V CDR1 and CDR2: SGHAT, FQNNGV. With V trimmed by 7 bases and J by 5 bases, 14 bases remained unmatched. This CDR3 has 15 amino acids. As DNA, the CDR3 is TGTGCCAGCAACTTCCGCCCCGGACAGGAACACGAGCAGTACTTC. Translated, it gives CASNFRPGQEHEQYF.

Only a few counts were recorded for this clonotype. V usage is TRBV5-5 and J usage is TRBJ1-2; a weak D match, TRBD1 (5 bases). V lost 2 bases and J 0 bases, leaving 14 bases between the germline ends. This CDR3 has 16 residues. Germline V CDR1 and CDR2: SGHKS, YYEKEE (reference sequence). CDR3 protein: CASSLGVQATNYGYTF. The CDR3 bases are TGTGCCAGCAGCTTAGGGGTACAGGCGACTAACTATGGCTACACCTTC.

This clonotype was counted only a few times. This chain links TRBV12-3 or TRBV12-4 with TRBJ2-2, with 8 bases aligning to TRBD1. This CDR3 region has 15 residues. The trim removed 6 bases at V and 8 bases at J, leaving 11 bases unmatched. This CDR3 reads CASRPGTGGMGELFF. As DNA, the CDR3 is TGTGCCAGCAGACCCGGCACAGGGGGGATGGGGGAGCTGTTTTTT.

This clonotype has a count of ten or more. V gene TRBV7-2 combines with J gene TRBJ1-4, with D unclear. CDR1 is SGHTA and CDR2 is FQGNSA in the germline V gene. Trimming took 4 bases from V and 7 from J, leaving 10 bases between them. CDR3 length: 13 residues. CDR3 bases: TGTGCCAGCAGCTCCTTGGGAGGTGAAAAACTGTTTTTT. This translates into CASSSLGGEKLFF.

This clonotype was counted a few times. This rearrangement joins TRBV7-9 to TRBJ1-2; no firm D call. V lost 3 bases, J lost 0 bases, and 8 bases lay in between. The CDR3 has 14 residues. Germline CDR1 SEHNR, CDR2 FQNEAQ (reference sequence). In nucleotides, the CDR3 is TGTGCCAGCAGCTTTGAAACAGCTAACTATGGCTACACCTTC. Protein sequence: CASSFETANYGYTF.

This chain uses TRBV29-1 with TRBJ2-5; D perhaps matches TRBD2 (5 bases). The CDR3 extends over 12 amino acids. Germline CDR1 is SQVTM and CDR2 is ANQGSEA. Trimming pared 5 bases from V and 5 bases from J, leaving 12 bases between. In nucleotides, the CDR3 is TGCAGCGTTCTCAGAGGCGGGGAGACCCAGTACTTC. It codes for CSVLRGGETQYF.